This TCR beta chain was retrieved from a study of human T cells and chemical hapten exposure. Study-wide results and limits: There was alopecia in the donors, so their immune response may differ from that of healthy people.

TCRdb called the RACE reads again in MiXCR, with one record for every CDR3 protein. The sample has 75,000 to 90,000 distinct CDR3 sequences; 10% to 15% are singletons. The germline V gene encodes CDR1 SNHLY and CDR2 FYNNEI. V lost 6 bases, J lost 12 bases, and 8 bases stayed unmatched. The CDR3 sequence is 14 residues long. In regard to this clonotype: Its matching antigen is unknown.

The time point here: patch test 1, 2 weeks after DPC sensitization. This sample's treatment: therapeutic diphenylcyclopropenone sensitization with weekly scalp DPC. V and J are TRBV2 and TRBJ2-1; 13 nucleotides agree with TRBD2. The receptor was derived from a woman aged 55-69 years with alopecia areata. Some clones in this sample may be carry-over from other donors' samples. This specimen consisted of whole blood, obtained in connection with sensitization to the hapten diphenylcyclopropenone (DPC). CDR3 region: CASSSTSGGPRQFF. In nucleotides, the CDR3 is TGTGCCAGCAGCTCGACTAGCGGGGGGCCCCGGCAGTTCTTC.